These 29 T cell receptor beta chains originate from one sample sequenced in a study of blood T cell repertoires in COVID-19. Profiled with immunoSEQ multiplex PCR; TCRdb holds only in-frame clones, not every one. The table has about 97,000 clones, around nine tenths seen once. Sequencing was done on a sample of peripheral blood. The receptor source for this set is a human donor in a cohort sampled during active COVID-19.

This clone was detected once. This chain links TRBV10-2 with TRBJ2-7; TRBD1 agrees at 7 bases. The CDR3 loop spans 13 amino acids. Germline lookup yields CDR1 WSHSY and CDR2 SAAADI. The ends lost 5 bases at V and 0 bases at J; junction bases unmatched: 1. In DNA, the CDR3 is TGCGCCAGCAGTCCAGGGGGCTCCTACGAGCAGTACTTC. Translated: CASSPGGSYEQYF.

The gene calls are TRBV21-1 and TRBJ2-1; no check of the table's D call, TRBD1, against the DNA was made. TRBV21-1 is marked as a pseudogene. This CDR3 comprises 16 residues. The CDR3 region has the DNA TGTGCCAGCAGCAACCGGGGCCGGACAGGATGCAATGAGCAGTTCTTC. Its translation is CASSNRGRTGCNEQFF.

V and J are TRBV11-2 and TRBJ2-7; the match to TRBD2 covers 16 bases. The CDR3 loop spans 18 amino acids. Germline CDR1 reads SGHAT; CDR2 reads FQNNGV. Trimming removed 4 bases from V and 4 bases from J; junction bases left unmatched: 10. CDR3 sequence reads: CASSSSLQGLAGGYEQYF. CDR3 coding DNA: TGTGCCAGCAGCTCCTCACTTCAGGGACTAGCGGGAGGGTACGAGCAGTACTTC. The entire variable domain, with the rest obtained from reference TRBV11-2 and TRBJ2-7, is as follows: EAGVAQSPRYKIIEKRQSVAFWCNPISGHATLYWYQQILGQGPKLLIQFQNNGVVDDSQLPKDRFSAERLKGVDSTLKIQPAKLEDSAVYLCASSSSLQGLAGGYEQYFGPGTRLTVT.

The gene calls are TRBV5-6 and TRBJ2-7; D not certain. Trimming stripped 4 bases from V and 1 base from J, with 6 bases between. The CDR3 covers 12 residues. The V gene's germline CDR1 is SGHDT and CDR2 YYEEEE. The CDR3 nucleotides read TGTGCCAGCAGCCCCCGGTCCTACGAGCAGTACTTC. It encodes CASSPRSYEQYF.

This clone was counted a single time. The rearrangement uses TRBV6-5 and TRBJ1-1; D unresolved. Germline V gene lookup returns CDR1 MNHEY and CDR2 SVGAGI. V was cut by 8 bases and J by 8 bases, with 12 bases left in between. This CDR3 spans 11 amino acids. The CDR3 spells CASGGSLEAFF. CDR3 nucleotide sequence: TGTGCCAGCGGAGGTTCCTTGGAAGCTTTCTTT.

The V call is TRBV5-6, the J call TRBJ2-1, with no clear D. Germline-derived CDR1 and CDR2 are SGHDT and YYEEEE. This CDR3 spans 13 amino acids. V lost 1 base and J 7 bases, leaving 9 bases between the germline ends. The CDR3 DNA is TGTGCCAGCAGCTTGTCTAGTTCGAATGAGCAGTTCTTC. It codes for CASSLSSSNEQFF.

The CDR3 DNA reads as TGTGCCAGCAGCCCTCGAACAGGGTTTTCCTACGAGCAGTACTTC. Protein product: CASSPRTGFSYEQYF. The V call is TRBV7-9, the J call TRBJ2-7; perhaps TRBD1 as D (6 bases). Germline V gene lookup returns CDR1 SEHNR and CDR2 FQNEAQ (reference sequence). The V and J ends lost 5 bases and 1 base respectively, with 15 bases between them. The length of the CDR3 is 15 residues.

This chain connects TRBV11-2 to TRBJ2-1; 7 bases are a match to TRBD2. This CDR3 comprises 16 residues. V was clipped by 1 base and J by 3 bases; unmatched bases: 6. Germline lookup yields CDR1 SGHAT and CDR2 FQNNGV. In DNA form, the CDR3 reads TGTGCCAGCAGCTTAGTAGCCGGGACTAACTACAATGAGCAGTTCTTC. Its translation: CASSLVAGTNYNEQFF.

This sequence joins TRBV2 and TRBJ1-6, with D maybe TRBD1 (6 bases). The CDR3 totals 16 residues. CDR1 is SNHLY and CDR2 is FYNNEI in the germline V gene. Trimming removed 10 bases from V and 0 bases from J, with 16 bases in between. CDR3 region: CATLGRGSSYNSPLHF. The CDR3 DNA reads as TGTGCCACCCTGGGAAGGGGGAGCTCCTATAATTCACCCCTCCACTTT.

The chain has TRBV13 and TRBJ2-2, with TRBD1 matching 9 bases. Germline loops: CDR1 PRHDT, CDR2 FYEKMQ (reference sequence). CDR3 size: 16 residues. Trimming removed 2 bases from V and 4 bases from J; junction bases left unmatched: 5. DNA of the CDR3: TGTGCCAGCAGCTTACGGACAGGGGTCCGCACCGGGGAGCTGTTTTTT. Translating gives CASSLRTGVRTGELFF. Full variable domain (remainder filled in from reference TRBV13 and TRBJ2-2): AAGVIQSPRHLIKEKRETATLKCYPIPRHDTVYWYQQGPGQDPQFLISFYEKMQSDKGSIPDRFSAQQFSDYHSELNMSSLELGDSALYFCASSLRTGVRTGELFFGEGSRLTVL.

This chain joins TRBV5-1 and TRBJ2-2; 8 bases match TRBD1. CDR1 SGHRS and CDR2 YFSETQ come from the germline V gene. The CDR3 length is 19 residues. Unmatched junction bases numbered 13, after V lost 1 base and J lost 2 bases. CDR3 nucleotide sequence: TGCGCCAGCAGCTTGTGGGGGATAGGACAGGGTATCAACACCGGGGAGCTGTTTTTT. Amino acids: CASSLWGIGQGINTGELFF.

This clone was seen only a few times. The V gene is TRBV6-2 or TRBV6-3, the J gene TRBJ2-7; unclear D gene. The V and J ends lost 6 bases and 3 bases respectively, with 6 bases between them. Germline V lookup: CDR1 MNHEY, CDR2 SVGEGT. This CDR3 has 11 residues. The CDR3 DNA reads TGTGCCAGCAGCCGGAGCTACGAGCAGTACTTC. This translates into CASSRSYEQYF.

The V call is TRBV1, the J call TRBJ2-1; the table gives TRBD2 as D, unverified against the DNA. TRBV1 corresponds to a pseudogene. The CDR3 runs 16 residues. The CDR3 protein is CTSSQGLRSSYNEQFF. DNA of the CDR3: TGCACCAGCAGCCAAGGTCTGAGGAGCTCCTACAATGAGCAGTTCTTC.

The V and J genes are TRBV5-1 and TRBJ2-1; D is perhaps TRBD2 (5 bases). The CDR3 totals 16 residues. Looked up from germline, CDR1 is SGHRS and CDR2 is YFSETQ. The V and J ends lost 0 bases and 0 bases respectively, with 10 bases between them. The CDR3 loop reads CASSLAVASSYNEQFF. The CDR3 bases are TGCGCCAGCAGCTTGGCCGTAGCGAGCTCCTACAATGAGCAGTTCTTC.

The chain combines TRBV12-5 with TRBJ2-5; 8 bases align to TRBD2. CDR1 LGHNT and CDR2 FRNRAP come from the germline V gene. V lost 7 bases, J lost 5 bases, and 15 bases stayed unmatched. The CDR3 is 16 residues long. The CDR3 DNA sequence: TGTGCTAGTGCCCCGGGGGGGGGCGCCGTCCGGGAGACCCAGTACTTC. Its translation: CASAPGGGAVRETQYF.

This clone has a single count. The rearrangement uses TRBV5-4 and TRBJ2-1; 11 bases map to TRBD2. Trimming cost V 3 bases and J 9 bases; bases outside gene matches: 11. The CDR3 spans 16 residues. Germline assignment: CDR1 SGHNT and CDR2 YYREEE (reference sequence). CDR3 region: CASSSNSGRAEGEQFF. For the CDR3, the DNA is TGTGCCAGCAGCTCGAATAGCGGGAGGGCCGAGGGTGAGCAGTTCTTC.

V gene TRBV4-1 combines with J gene TRBJ2-5, with D tentatively TRBD1 (6 bases). Trimming stripped 3 bases from V and 3 bases from J, with 11 bases between. This CDR3 is built from 14 residues. Germline V gene sequence: CDR1 MGHRA, CDR2 YSYEKL. In nucleotides, the CDR3 is TGCGCCAGCAGCCACTTAGGACAGAAAGAGACCCAGTACTTC. It specifies CASSHLGQKETQYF.

This clone was counted only a few times. The rearrangement links TRBV3-1 (or the pseudogene TRBV3-2) to TRBJ1-2; tentatively, D is TRBD1 (5 bases). This CDR3 is 14 amino acids long. Germline-derived CDR1 and CDR2 are LGHDT and YNNKEL (reference sequence). V lost 6 bases to trimming and J lost 0 bases, with 11 bases between them. CDR3 loop: CASSPGGSNYGYTF. In DNA, the CDR3 is TGTGCCAGCAGTCCGGGGGGTTCTAACTATGGCTACACCTTC.

This chain links TRBV10-1 with TRBJ2-1, with 8 bases lining up with TRBD2. Germline CDR1 WNHNN, CDR2 SYGVQD (reference sequence). Losses at the gene ends were 3 bases for V and 8 bases for J; bases not matched to a gene: 24. CDR3 length: 20 residues. CDR3 protein: CASSEGSSGSGTYRFDEQFF. The CDR3 coding sequence is TGCGCCAGCAGTGAAGGTAGCTCTGGTAGCGGGACATATCGGTTCGATGAGCAGTTCTTC.

The rearrangement joins TRBV4-3 to TRBJ1-5; D is uncertain. This CDR3 contains 15 residues. Between the trimmed V and J ends, which lost 5 bases and 0 bases, there was a span of 11 bases. CDR1 is LGHNA and CDR2 is YSLEER in the germline V gene. CDR3 DNA: TGCGCCAGCAGCAGCGGGTTCAATAGCAATCAGCCCCAGCATTTT. Translation gives CASSSGFNSNQPQHF.

V gene TRBV19 combines with J gene TRBJ1-1; TRBD1 aligns across 7 bases. The germline gives CDR1 LNHDA, CDR2 SQIVND (reference sequence). Trimming at V came to 5 bases and at J to 4 bases, leaving 10 bases not matched to a gene. The CDR3 sequence is 15 residues long. The CDR3 is CASSVRQGSGTEAFF. The CDR3 bases are TGTGCCAGTAGTGTCCGACAGGGTAGTGGCACTGAAGCTTTCTTT. Full variable domain (missing parts from reference TRBV19 and TRBJ1-1): DGGITQSPKYLFRKEGQNVTLSCEQNLNHDAMYWYRQDPGQGLRLIYYSQIVNDFQKGDIAEGYSVSREKKESFPLTVTSAQKNPTAFYLCASSVRQGSGTEAFFGQGTRLTVV.

The V call is TRBV11-1, the J call TRBJ1-1; TRBD1 matches 8 bases. V lost 4 bases to trimming and J lost 3 bases; unmatched junction nucleotides: 7. This CDR3 is 15 amino acids long. Germline CDR1 reads SGHAT; CDR2 reads FQDESV (reference sequence). The DNA for the CDR3 is TGTGCCAGCAGCTCCCGACAGGGGAGGGACACTGAAGCTTTCTTT. Translating it yields CASSSRQGRDTEAFF.

This clone has more than one count but fewer than ten. The CDR3 protein is CASSPLLTSGTQYF. In DNA, the CDR3 is TGTGCCAGCAGCCCCCTGTTGACTAGCGGTACGCAGTACTTC. The V call is TRBV11-2, the J call TRBJ2-7, with 9 bases matching TRBD2. CDR1 and CDR2 from the germline V gene are SGHAT and FQNNGV. Trimming cost V 5 bases and J 9 bases; bases outside gene matches: 11. This CDR3 contains 14 residues.

This clone was seen only once. The chain carries TRBV18 and TRBJ1-2; D might be TRBD1 (5 bases). The CDR3 consists of 12 residues. Trimming removed 1 base at V and 8 bases at J, with 8 bases between. CDR1 and CDR2 (germline): KGHSH, LQKENI. The CDR3 loop is CASSPRQGGYTF. CDR3 DNA sequence: TGTGCCAGCTCACCACGCCAGGGCGGCTACACCTTC.

The CDR3 DNA is TGCAGCGTTGAGGGGGCGCACTATGGCTACACCTTC. Translation gives CSVEGAHYGYTF. V gene TRBV29-1 combines with J gene TRBJ1-2, with D perhaps matching TRBD1 (6 bases). Looked up from germline, CDR1 is SQVTM and CDR2 is ANQGSEA. V was pared by 3 bases and J by 3 bases, with 8 bases between. The length of the CDR3 is 12 residues.

The chain links TRBV3-1 (or the pseudogene TRBV3-2) to TRBJ1-6; TRBD1 aligns across 8 bases. This CDR3 region has 14 residues. Germline values: CDR1 LGHDT, CDR2 YNNKEL (reference sequence). The V segment lost 4 bases and the J segment 7 bases; nucleotides outside the gene matches: 3. The CDR3 is CASSPGQDNSPLHF. The DNA for the CDR3 is TGTGCCAGCAGCCCGGGACAGGACAATTCACCCCTCCACTTT.

This clone was seen only a few times. The V gene is TRBV30, the J gene TRBJ2-7; possible D gene TRBD2, 6 bases. The germline V gene encodes CDR1 GTSNPN and CDR2 SVGIG (reference sequence). Trimming cost V 1 base and J 2 bases, with 15 bases left between them. CDR3 length equals 15 residues. The CDR3 DNA follows: TGTGCCTGGAGTGGCTTTAGCGGAACGCCCTACGAGCAGTACTTC. Its protein product is CAWSGFSGTPYEQYF.

The genes are TRBV7-3 and TRBJ2-3; D unresolved. The CDR3 runs to 12 residues. Trimming shortened V by 5 bases and J by 2 bases, and 5 bases separated the two germline ends. Germline V gene lookup returns CDR1 SGHTA and CDR2 FQGTGA. The CDR3 loop reads CASSLDTDTQYF. The DNA for the CDR3 is TGTGCCAGCAGCCTAGACACAGATACGCAGTATTTT.

By share of the sample, this clone is medium-sized (0.01 to 0.1%). This sequence joins TRBV19 and TRBJ2-5; 8 bases map to TRBD2. Unmatched junction bases numbered 12, after V lost 5 bases and J lost 4 bases. This CDR3 spans 16 amino acids. Germline V CDR1 and CDR2: LNHDA, SQIVND (reference sequence). CDR3 sequence: CASSPQELAGTETQYF. CDR3 bases: TGTGCCAGTAGTCCCCAAGAGCTAGCGGGCACAGAGACCCAGTACTTC. Drawing the rest from reference TRBV19 and TRBJ2-5, the complete variable domain is DGGITQSPKYLFRKEGQNVTLSCEQNLNHDAMYWYRQDPGQGLRLIYYSQIVNDFQKGDIAEGYSVSREKKESFPLTVTSAQKNPTAFYLCASSPQELAGTETQYFGPGTRLLVL.